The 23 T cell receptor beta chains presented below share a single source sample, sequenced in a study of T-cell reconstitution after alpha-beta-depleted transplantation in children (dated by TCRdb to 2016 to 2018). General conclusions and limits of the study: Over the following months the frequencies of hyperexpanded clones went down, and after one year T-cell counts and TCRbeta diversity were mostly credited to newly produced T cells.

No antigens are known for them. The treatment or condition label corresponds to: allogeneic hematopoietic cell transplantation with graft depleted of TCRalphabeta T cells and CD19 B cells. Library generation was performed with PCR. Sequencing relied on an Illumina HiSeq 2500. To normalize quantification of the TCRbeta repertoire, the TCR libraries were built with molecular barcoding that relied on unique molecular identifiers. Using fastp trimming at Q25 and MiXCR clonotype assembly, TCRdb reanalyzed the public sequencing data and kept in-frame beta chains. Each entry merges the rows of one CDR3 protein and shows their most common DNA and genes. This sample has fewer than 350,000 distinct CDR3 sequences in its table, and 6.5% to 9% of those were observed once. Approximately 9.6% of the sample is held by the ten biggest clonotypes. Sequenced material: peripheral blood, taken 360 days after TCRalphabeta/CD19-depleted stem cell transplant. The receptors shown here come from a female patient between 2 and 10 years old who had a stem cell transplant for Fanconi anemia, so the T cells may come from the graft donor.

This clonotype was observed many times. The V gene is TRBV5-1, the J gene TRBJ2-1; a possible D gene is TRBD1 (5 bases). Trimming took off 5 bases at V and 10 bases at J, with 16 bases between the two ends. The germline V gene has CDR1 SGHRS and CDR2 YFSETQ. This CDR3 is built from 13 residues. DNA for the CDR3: TGCGCCAGCAGTCCCCTCAGGGCTGAAGAGCAGTTCTTC. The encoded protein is CASSPLRAEEQFF. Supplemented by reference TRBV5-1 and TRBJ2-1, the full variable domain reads KAGVTQTPRYLIKTRGQQVTLSCSPISGHRSVSWYQQTPGQGLQFLFEYFSETQRNKGNFPGRFSGRQFSNSRSEMNVSTLELGDSALYLCASSPLRAEEQFFGPGTRLTVL.

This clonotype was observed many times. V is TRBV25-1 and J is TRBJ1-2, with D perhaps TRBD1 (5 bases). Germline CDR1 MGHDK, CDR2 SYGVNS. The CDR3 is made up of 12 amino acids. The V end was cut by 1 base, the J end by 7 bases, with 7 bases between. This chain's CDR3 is CASSEWGGGYTF. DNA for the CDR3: TGTGCCAGCAGTGAATGGGGCGGTGGCTACACCTTC.

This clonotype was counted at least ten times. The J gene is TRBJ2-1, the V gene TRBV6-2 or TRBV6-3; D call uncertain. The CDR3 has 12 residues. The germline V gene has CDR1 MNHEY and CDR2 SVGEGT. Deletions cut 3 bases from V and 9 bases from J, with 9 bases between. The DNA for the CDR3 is TGTGCCAGCAGTTATCGAGTGGCTGAGCAGTTCTTC. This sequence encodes CASSYRVAEQFF.

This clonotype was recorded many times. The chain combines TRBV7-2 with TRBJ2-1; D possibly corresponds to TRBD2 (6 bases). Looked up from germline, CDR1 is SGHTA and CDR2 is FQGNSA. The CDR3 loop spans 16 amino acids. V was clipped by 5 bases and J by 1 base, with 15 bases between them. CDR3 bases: TGTGCCAGCAGCCCCGGGGTAGCGGAGTCCTACAATGAGCAGTTCTTC. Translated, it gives CASSPGVAESYNEQFF.

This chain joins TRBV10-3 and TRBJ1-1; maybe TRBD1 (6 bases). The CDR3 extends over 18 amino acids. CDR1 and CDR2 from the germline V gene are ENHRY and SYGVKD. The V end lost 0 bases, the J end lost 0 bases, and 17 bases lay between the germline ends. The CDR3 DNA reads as TGTGCCATCAGTGAGTCCGCACAGGAACAGGGCCTGAACACTGAAGCTTTCTTT. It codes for CAISESAQEQGLNTEAFF.

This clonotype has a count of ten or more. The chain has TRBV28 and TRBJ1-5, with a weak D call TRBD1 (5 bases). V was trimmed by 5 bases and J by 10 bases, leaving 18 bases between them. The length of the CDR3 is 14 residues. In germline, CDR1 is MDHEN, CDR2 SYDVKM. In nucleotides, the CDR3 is TGTGCCAGCAGTCCCCGGCAGGGAGGAATTCCCCAGCATTTT. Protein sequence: CASSPRQGGIPQHF.

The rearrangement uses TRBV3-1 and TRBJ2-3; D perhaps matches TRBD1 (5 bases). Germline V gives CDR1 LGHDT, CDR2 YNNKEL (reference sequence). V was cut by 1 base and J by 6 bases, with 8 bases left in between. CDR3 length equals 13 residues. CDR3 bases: TGTGCCAGCAGCCAAGGGGGCCCGGATACGCAGTATTTT. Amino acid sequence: CASSQGGPDTQYF.

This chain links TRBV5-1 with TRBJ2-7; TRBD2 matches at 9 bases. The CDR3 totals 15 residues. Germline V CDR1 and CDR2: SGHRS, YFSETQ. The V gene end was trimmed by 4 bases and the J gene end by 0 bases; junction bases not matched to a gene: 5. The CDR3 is CASSQGLAYSYEQYF. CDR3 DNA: TGCGCCAGCAGCCAGGGACTAGCCTACTCCTACGAGCAGTACTTC.

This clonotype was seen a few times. The CDR3 loop reads CASTGQGKYGYTF. The CDR3, as DNA: TGCGCCAGCACGGGACAGGGGAAGTATGGCTACACCTTC. The chain has TRBV5-1 and TRBJ1-2; 10 nucleotides line up with TRBD1. The germline V gene has CDR1 SGHRS and CDR2 YFSETQ. There are 13 residues in the CDR3. The ends lost 6 bases at V and 5 bases at J; junction bases unmatched: 4.

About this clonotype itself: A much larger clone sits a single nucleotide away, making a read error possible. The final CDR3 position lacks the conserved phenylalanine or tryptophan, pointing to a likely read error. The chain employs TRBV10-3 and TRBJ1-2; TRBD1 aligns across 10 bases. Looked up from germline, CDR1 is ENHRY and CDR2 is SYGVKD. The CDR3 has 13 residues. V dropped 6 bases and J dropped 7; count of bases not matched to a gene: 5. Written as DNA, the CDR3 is TGTGCCATCAGCTTGGGACAGGGGAGTGGCTACACCTGC. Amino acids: CAISLGQGSGYTC.

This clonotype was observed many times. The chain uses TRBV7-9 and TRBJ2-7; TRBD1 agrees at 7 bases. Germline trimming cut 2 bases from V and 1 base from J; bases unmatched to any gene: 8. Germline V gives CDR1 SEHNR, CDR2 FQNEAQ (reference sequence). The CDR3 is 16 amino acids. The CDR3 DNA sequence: TGTGCCAGCAGCTTAACTGAGGGGGCGCGGTCCTACGAGCAGTACTTC. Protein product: CASSLTEGARSYEQYF. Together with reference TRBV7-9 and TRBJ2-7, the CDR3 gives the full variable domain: DTGVSQNPRHKITKRGQNVTFRCDPISEHNRLYWYRQTLGQGPEFLTYFQNEAQLEKSRLLSDRFSAERPKGSFSTLEIQRTEQGDSAMYLCASSLTEGARSYEQYFGPGTRLTVT.

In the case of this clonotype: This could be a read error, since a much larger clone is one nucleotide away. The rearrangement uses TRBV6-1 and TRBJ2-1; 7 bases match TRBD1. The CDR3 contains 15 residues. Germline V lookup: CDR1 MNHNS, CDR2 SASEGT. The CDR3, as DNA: TGTGCCAGCAGACTCCGGGACAGCTCCTACAATGAGCGGTTCTTC. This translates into CASRLRDSSYNERFF.

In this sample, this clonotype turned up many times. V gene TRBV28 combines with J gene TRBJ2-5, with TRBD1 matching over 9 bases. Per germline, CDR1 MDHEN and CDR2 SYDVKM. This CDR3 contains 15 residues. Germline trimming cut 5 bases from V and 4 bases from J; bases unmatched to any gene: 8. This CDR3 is CASSGRDRAPETQYF. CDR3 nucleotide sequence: TGTGCCAGCAGTGGCCGGGACAGGGCGCCAGAGACCCAGTACTTC.

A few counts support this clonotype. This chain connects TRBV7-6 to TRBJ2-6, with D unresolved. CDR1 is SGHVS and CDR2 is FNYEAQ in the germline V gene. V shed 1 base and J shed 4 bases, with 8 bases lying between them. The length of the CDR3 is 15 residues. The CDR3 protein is CASSLGDTGANVLTF. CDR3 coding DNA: TGTGCCAGCAGCTTAGGGGATACCGGGGCCAACGTCCTGACTTTC.

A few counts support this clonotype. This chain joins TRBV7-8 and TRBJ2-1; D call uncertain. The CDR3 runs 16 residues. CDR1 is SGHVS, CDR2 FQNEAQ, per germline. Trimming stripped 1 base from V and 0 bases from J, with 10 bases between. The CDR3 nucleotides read TGTGCCAGCAGCTTAGACCCCTCGAGCTCCTACAATGAGCAGTTCTTC. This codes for CASSLDPSSSYNEQFF.

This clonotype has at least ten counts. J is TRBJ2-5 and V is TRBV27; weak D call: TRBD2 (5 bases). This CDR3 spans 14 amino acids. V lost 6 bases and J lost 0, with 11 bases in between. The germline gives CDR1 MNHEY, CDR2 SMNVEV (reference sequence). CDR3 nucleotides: TGTGCCAGCAGCTTCGGGGTTAACCAAGAGACCCAGTACTTC. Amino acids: CASSFGVNQETQYF.

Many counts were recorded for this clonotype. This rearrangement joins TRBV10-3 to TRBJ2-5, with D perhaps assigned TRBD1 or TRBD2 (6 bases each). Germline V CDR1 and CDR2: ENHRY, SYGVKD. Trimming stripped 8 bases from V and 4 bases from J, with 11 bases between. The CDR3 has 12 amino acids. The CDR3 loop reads CAIGGLIETQYF. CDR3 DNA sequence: TGTGCCATCGGGGGGCTTATAGAGACCCAGTACTTC.

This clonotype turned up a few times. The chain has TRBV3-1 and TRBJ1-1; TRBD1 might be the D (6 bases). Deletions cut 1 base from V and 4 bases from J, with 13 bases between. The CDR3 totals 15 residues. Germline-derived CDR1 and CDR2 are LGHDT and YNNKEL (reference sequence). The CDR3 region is CASSQGFGGRTEAFF. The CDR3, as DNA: TGTGCCAGCAGCCAAGGTTTCGGGGGGCGCACTGAAGCTTTCTTT.

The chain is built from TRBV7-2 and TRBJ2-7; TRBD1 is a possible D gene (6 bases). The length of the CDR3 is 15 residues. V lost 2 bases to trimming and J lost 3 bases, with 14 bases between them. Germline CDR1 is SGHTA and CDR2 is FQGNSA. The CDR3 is CASSLSTGTIYEQYV. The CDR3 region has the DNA TGTGCCAGCAGCTTATCGACAGGTACCATCTACGAGCAGTACGTC.

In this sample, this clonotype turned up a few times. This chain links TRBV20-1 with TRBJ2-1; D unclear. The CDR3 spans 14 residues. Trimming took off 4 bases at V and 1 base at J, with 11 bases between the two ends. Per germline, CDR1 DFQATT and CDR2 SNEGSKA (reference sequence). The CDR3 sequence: CSATDARSYNEQFF. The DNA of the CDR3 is TGCAGTGCTACCGACGCCCGATCCTACAATGAGCAGTTCTTC.

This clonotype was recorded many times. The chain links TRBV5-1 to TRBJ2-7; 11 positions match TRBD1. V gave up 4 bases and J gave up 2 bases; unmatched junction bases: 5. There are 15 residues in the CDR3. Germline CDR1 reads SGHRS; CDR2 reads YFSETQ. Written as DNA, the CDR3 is TGCGCCAGCAGCCTACCGGGACAGGGGGCCTACGAGCAGTACTTC. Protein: CASSLPGQGAYEQYF.

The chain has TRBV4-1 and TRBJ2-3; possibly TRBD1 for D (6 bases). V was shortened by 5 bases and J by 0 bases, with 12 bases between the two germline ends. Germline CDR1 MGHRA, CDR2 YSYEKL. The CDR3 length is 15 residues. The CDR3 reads CASSDRDISTDTQYF. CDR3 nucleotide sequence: TGCGCCAGCAGCGACCGGGACATCAGCACAGATACGCAGTATTTT.

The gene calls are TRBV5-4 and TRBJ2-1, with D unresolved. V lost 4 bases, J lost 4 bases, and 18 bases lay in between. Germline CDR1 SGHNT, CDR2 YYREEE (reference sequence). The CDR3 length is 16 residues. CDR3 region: CASSPSQSSEYNEQFF. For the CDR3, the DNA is TGTGCCAGCAGCCCTTCACAGTCCAGCGAGTACAATGAGCAGTTCTTC.